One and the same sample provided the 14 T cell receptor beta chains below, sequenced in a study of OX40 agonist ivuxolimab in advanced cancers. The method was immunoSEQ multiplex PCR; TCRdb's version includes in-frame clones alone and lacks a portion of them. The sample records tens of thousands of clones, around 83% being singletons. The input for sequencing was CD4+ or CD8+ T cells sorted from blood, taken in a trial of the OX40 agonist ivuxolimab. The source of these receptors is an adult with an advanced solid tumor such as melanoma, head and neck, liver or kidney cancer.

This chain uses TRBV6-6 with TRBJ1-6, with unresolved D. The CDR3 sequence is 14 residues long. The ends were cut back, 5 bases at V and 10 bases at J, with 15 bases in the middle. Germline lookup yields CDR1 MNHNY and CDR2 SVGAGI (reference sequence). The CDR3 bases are TGTGCCAGCAGTCCCCGGGTCGGCGGGTCACCCCTCCACTTT. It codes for CASSPRVGGSPLHF.

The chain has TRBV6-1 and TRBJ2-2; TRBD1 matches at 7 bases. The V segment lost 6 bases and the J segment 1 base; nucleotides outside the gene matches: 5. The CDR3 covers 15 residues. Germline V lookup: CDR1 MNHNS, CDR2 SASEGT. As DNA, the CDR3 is TGTGCCAGCAGCCTAAACAGGGGGAACACCGGGGAGCTGTTTTTT. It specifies CASSLNRGNTGELFF.

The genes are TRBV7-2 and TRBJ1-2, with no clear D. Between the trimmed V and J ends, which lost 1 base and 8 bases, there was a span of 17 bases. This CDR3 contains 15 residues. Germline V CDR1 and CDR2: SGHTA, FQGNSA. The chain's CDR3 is CASSLVAGSLGGYTF. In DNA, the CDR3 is TGTGCCAGCAGCTTAGTAGCGGGCTCCTTGGGCGGCTACACCTTC.

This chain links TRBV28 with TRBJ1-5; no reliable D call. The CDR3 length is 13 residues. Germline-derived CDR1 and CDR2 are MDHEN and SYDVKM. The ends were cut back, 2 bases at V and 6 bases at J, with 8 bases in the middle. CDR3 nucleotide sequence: TGTGCCAGCAGTTTAATGGGCCCTCAGCCCCAGCATTTT. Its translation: CASSLMGPQPQHF. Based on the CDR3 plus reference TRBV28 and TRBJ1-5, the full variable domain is DVKVTQSSRYLVKRTGEKVFLECVQDMDHENMFWYRQDPGLGLRLIYFSYDVKMKEKGDIPEGYSVSREKKERFSLILESASTNQTSMYLCASSLMGPQPQHFGDGTRLSIL.

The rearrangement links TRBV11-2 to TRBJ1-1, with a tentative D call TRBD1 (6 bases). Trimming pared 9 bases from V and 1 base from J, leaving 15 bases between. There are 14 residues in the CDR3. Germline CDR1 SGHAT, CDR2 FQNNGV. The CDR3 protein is CASGEGGRNTEAFF. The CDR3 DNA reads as TGTGCCAGTGGCGAAGGGGGTCGGAACACTGAAGCTTTCTTT.

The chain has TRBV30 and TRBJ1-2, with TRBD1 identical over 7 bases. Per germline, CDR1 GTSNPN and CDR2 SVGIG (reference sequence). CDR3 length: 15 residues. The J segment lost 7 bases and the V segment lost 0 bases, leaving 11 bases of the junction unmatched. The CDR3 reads CAWSVTRGTSRGYTF. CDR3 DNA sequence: TGTGCCTGGAGTGTAACCAGGGGGACGTCTCGTGGCTACACCTTC.

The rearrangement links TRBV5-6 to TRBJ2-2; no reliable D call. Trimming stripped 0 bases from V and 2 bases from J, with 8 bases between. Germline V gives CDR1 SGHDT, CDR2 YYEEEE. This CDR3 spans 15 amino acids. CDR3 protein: CASSLGLGNTGELFF. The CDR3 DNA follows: TGTGCCAGCAGCTTGGGGTTAGGTAACACCGGGGAGCTGTTTTTT. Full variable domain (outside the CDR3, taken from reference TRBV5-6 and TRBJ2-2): DAGVTQSPTHLIKTRGQQVTLRCSPKSGHDTVSWYQQALGQGPQFIFQYYEEEERQRGNFPDRFSGHQFPNYSSELNVNALLLGDSALYLCASSLGLGNTGELFFGEGSRLTVL.

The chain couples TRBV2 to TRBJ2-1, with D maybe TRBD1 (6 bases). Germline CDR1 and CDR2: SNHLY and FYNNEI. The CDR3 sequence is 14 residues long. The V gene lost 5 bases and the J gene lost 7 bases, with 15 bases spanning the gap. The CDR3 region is CASSSYFTGNEQFF. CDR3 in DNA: TGTGCCAGCAGTTCCTACTTCACAGGGAATGAGCAGTTCTTC.

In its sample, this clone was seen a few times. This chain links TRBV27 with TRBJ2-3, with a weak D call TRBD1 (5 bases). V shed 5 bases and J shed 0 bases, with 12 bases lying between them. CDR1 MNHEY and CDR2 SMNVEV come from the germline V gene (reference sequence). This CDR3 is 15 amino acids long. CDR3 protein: CASSPRTTSTDTQYF. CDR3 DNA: TGTGCCAGCAGTCCACGGACAACTAGCACAGATACGCAGTATTTT.

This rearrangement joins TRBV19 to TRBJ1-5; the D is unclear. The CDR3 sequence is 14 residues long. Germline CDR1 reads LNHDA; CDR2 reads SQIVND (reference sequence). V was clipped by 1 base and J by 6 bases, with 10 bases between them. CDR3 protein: CASSIGGGSQPQHF. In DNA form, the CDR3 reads TGTGCCAGTAGTATAGGAGGAGGATCTCAGCCCCAGCATTTT.

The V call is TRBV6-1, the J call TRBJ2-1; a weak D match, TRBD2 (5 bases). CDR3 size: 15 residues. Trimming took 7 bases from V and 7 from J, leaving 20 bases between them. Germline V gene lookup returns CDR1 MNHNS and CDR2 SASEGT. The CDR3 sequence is CASKVSRTPGNEQFF. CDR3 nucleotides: TGTGCCAGCAAAGTTTCAAGGACCCCGGGGAATGAGCAGTTCTTC.

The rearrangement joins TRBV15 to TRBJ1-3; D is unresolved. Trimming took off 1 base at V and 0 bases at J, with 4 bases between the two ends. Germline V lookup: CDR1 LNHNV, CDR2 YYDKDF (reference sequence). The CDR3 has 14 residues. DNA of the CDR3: TGTGCCACCAGCAGAGCGATCTCTGGAAACACCATATATTTT. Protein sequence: CATSRAISGNTIYF.

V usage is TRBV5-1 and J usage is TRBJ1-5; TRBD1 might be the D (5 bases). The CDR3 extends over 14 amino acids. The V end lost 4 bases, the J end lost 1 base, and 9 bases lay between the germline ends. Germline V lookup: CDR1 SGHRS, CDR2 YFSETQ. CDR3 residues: CASSTGQSNQPQHF. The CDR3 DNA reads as TGCGCCAGCAGCACCGGACAAAGCAATCAGCCCCAGCATTTT.

In nucleotides, the CDR3 is TGCGCCAGCAGCCAAGGGGCCGACACCTCAGATACGCAGTATTTT. It is translated as CASSQGADTSDTQYF. The chain couples TRBV4-3 to TRBJ2-3, with D unclear. Trimming cost V 1 base and J 4 bases, with 12 bases left between them. This CDR3 spans 15 amino acids. The germline V gene encodes CDR1 LGHNA and CDR2 YSLEER.